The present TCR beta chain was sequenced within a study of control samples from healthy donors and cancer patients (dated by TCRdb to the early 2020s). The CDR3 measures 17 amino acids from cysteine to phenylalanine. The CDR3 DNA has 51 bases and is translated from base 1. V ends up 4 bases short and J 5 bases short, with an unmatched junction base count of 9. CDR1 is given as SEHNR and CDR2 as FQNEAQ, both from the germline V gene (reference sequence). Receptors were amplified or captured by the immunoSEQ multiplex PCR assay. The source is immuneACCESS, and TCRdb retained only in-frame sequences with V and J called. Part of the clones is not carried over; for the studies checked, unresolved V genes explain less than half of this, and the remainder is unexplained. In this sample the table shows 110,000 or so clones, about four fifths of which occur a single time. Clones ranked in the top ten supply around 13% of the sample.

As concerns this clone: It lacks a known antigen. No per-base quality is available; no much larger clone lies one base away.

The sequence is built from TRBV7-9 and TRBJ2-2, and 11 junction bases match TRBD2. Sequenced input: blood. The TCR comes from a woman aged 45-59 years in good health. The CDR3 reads CASSYLAGGPFTGELFF. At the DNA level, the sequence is TGTGCCAGCAGCTATCTAGCGGGGGGCCCCTTTACCGGGGAGCTGTTTTTT.